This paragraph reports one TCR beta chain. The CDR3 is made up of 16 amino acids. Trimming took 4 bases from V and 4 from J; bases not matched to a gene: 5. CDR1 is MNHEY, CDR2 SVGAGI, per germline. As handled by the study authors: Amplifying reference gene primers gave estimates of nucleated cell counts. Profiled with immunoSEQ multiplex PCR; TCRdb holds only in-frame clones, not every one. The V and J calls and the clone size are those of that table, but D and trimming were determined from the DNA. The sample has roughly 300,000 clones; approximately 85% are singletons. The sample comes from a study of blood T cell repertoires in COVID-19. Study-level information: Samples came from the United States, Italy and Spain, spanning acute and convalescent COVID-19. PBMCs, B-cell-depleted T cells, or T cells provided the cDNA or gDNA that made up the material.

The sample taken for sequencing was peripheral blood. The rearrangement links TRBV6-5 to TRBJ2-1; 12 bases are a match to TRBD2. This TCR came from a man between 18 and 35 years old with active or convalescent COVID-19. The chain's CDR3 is CASSSLAGGHYNEQFF. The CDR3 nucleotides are TGTGCCAGCAGTTCGCTAGCGGGGGGGCATTACAATGAGCAGTTCTTC.